This TCR beta chain was captured by sequencing in a study of technical replicates of blood from several donors. Germline V CDR1 and CDR2: PRHDT, FYEKMQ (reference sequence). With 6 bases clipped from V and 4 bases from J, the junction kept 9 bases outside the gene matches. The CDR3 extends over 14 amino acids. Clones were sequenced by immunoSEQ multiplex PCR, and TCRdb holds only the in-frame ones, with some missing. The profile covers approximately 70,000 clones, with roughly 97% appearing a single time and approximately 0.21% taken by the ten largest. The clonotype comes from a human donor in good health. Sample: T cells isolated from PBMCs. This chain joins TRBV13 and TRBJ2-7; 7 bases align to TRBD1. The CDR3 nucleotides are TGTGCCAGCAGGGCTGCAGGGGGAAGGTACGAGCAGTACTTC. Translation: CASRAAGGRYEQYF.